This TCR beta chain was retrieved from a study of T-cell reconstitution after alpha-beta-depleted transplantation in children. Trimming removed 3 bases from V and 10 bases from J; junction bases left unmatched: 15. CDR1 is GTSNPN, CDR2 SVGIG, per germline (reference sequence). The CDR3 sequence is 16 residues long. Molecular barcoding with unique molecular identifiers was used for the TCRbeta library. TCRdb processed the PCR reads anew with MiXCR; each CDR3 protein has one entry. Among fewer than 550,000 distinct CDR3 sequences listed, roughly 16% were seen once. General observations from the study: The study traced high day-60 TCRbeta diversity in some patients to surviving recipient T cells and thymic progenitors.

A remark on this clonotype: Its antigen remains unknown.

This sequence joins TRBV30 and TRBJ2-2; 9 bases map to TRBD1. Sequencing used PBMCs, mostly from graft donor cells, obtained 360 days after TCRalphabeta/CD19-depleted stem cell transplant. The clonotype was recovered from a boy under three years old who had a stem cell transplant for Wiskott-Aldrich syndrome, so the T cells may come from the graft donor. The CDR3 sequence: CAWSPPRTGAITELFF. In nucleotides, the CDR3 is TGTGCCTGGAGCCCCCCCCGGACAGGGGCCATAACGGAGCTGTTTTTT.